The 28 T cell receptor beta chains below all came from one sample that was sequenced in a study of T cell responses to AZD1222 COVID-19 vaccine. Here immunoSEQ multiplex PCR was the method, and the copy in TCRdb shows in-frame clones only, minus some. The data contain 140,000 or so clones, roughly 90% of them singletons. This specimen was peripheral blood, taken on day 0 of AZD1222 vaccination. Receptors were obtained from an adult in good health.

This chain connects TRBV5-1 to TRBJ2-1; TRBD1 matches at 7 bases. The CDR3 is 15 residues long. Trimming at V came to 3 bases and at J to 0 bases, leaving 3 bases not matched to a gene. Germline V gene sequence: CDR1 SGHRS, CDR2 YFSETQ. The DNA of the CDR3 is TGCGCCAGCAGCTACACAGGGGACTCCTACAATGAGCAGTTCTTC. It translates to CASSYTGDSYNEQFF.

The chain recombines TRBV18 with TRBJ2-5, with 8 bases lining up with TRBD1. The germline gives CDR1 KGHSH, CDR2 LQKENI. J lost 4 bases, V lost 4 bases, and 5 bases had no gene match. This CDR3 is built from 14 residues. The CDR3: CASSLGGTGETQYF. CDR3 DNA sequence: TGTGCCAGCTCACTCGGCGGGACAGGAGAGACCCAGTACTTC.

The rearrangement joins TRBV3-1 (or the pseudogene TRBV3-2) to TRBJ1-4; 9 nucleotides match TRBD1. The germline V gene encodes CDR1 LGHDT and CDR2 YNNKEL (reference sequence). V trimming: 4 bases; J trimming: 10 bases; junction bases outside the gene matches: 7. The CDR3 totals 14 residues. In DNA, the CDR3 is TGTGCCAGCAGCCCCCGGGACAGGGATGGAAAACTGTTTTTT. This sequence encodes CASSPRDRDGKLFF.

This rearrangement joins TRBV28 to TRBJ1-5; 8 bases map to TRBD1. From germline, CDR1 is MDHEN and CDR2 SYDVKM. V trimming: 3 bases; J trimming: 2 bases; junction bases outside the gene matches: 9. CDR3 size: 17 residues. The CDR3 reads CASSLWQGAGGNQPQHF. DNA of the CDR3: TGTGCCAGCAGTTTGTGGCAGGGGGCAGGTGGCAATCAGCCCCAGCATTTT.

V gene TRBV7-3 combines with J gene TRBJ2-1; D may be TRBD2 (6 bases). This CDR3 contains 15 residues. Germline CDR1 SGHTA, CDR2 FQGTGA. V lost 0 bases to trimming and J lost 7 bases, with 13 bases between them. The CDR3 nucleotides read TGTGCCAGCAGCTTAACGATCGCGGGAATGAATGAGCAGTTCTTC. Translating it yields CASSLTIAGMNEQFF.

The chain carries TRBV7-9 and TRBJ2-5, with TRBD1 identical over 8 bases. V dropped 2 bases and J dropped 5; count of bases not matched to a gene: 4. Germline CDR1 reads SEHNR; CDR2 reads FQNEAQ (reference sequence). The CDR3 is made up of 14 amino acids. CDR3 amino acids: CASSLQGAGETQYF. The CDR3 bases are TGTGCCAGCAGCTTACAGGGGGCGGGGGAGACCCAGTACTTC.

The CDR3: CASSPGTGWGYTF. The CDR3 DNA is TGTGCCAGCAGCCCCGGGACAGGGTGGGGCTACACCTTC. This chain links TRBV7-9 with TRBJ1-2, with TRBD1 matching over 9 bases. Per germline, CDR1 SEHNR and CDR2 FQNEAQ (reference sequence). This CDR3 is 13 amino acids long. Germline trimming cut 5 bases from V and 8 bases from J; bases unmatched to any gene: 6.

The chain combines TRBV7-3 with TRBJ2-2; 8 bases are a match to TRBD2. CDR3 length: 17 amino acids. Germline V gene data show CDR1 as SGHTA and CDR2 as FQGTGA. The J segment lost 0 bases and the V segment lost 6 bases, leaving 9 bases of the junction unmatched. The CDR3 protein is CASSRDPSGPNTGELFF. CDR3 DNA: TGTGCCAGCAGTCGAGACCCTAGCGGGCCGAACACCGGGGAGCTGTTTTTT. Complete variable domain (other parts from reference TRBV7-3 and TRBJ2-2): GAGVSQTPSNKVTEKGKYVELRCDPISGHTALYWYRQSLGQGPEFLIYFQGTGAADDSGLPNDRFFAVRPEGSVSTLKIQRTERGDSAVYLCASSRDPSGPNTGELFFGEGSRLTVL.

The rearrangement links TRBV28 to TRBJ2-1; 7 nucleotides align to TRBD1. The CDR3 length is 15 residues. The V gene's germline CDR1 is MDHEN and CDR2 SYDVKM. Trimming took 6 bases from V and 0 from J; bases not matched to a gene: 5. In DNA form, the CDR3 reads TGTGCCAGCAGCTTACAGGGGAGCTCCTACAATGAGCAGTTCTTC. It codes for CASSLQGSSYNEQFF.

The chain links TRBV6-6 to TRBJ2-3; TRBD1 matches at 7 bases. V dropped 5 bases and J dropped 0; count of bases not matched to a gene: 5. Germline CDR1 reads MNHNY; CDR2 reads SVGAGI (reference sequence). The CDR3 is 15 amino acids. The CDR3 is CASSIRQGSTDTQYF. The DNA of the CDR3 is TGTGCCAGCAGTATAAGACAGGGAAGCACAGATACGCAGTATTTT.

The CDR3 region has the DNA TGTGCCAGCTCACCAATGGCGGGAGGCCGCTCCTACAATGAGCAGTTCTTC. As protein: CASSPMAGGRSYNEQFF. V gene TRBV18 combines with J gene TRBJ2-1; 8 nucleotides align to TRBD2. The CDR3 has 17 residues. Trimming at V came to 2 bases and at J to 0 bases, leaving 6 bases not matched to a gene. The germline CDR1 and CDR2 sequences are KGHSH and LQKENI.

This chain connects TRBV29-1 to TRBJ2-7; no clear D gene. The V and J ends lost 1 base and 3 bases respectively, with 10 bases between them. CDR3 length: 13 amino acids. The germline V gene encodes CDR1 SQVTM and CDR2 ANQGSEA. DNA of the CDR3: TGCAGCGTTGAAGGAGGTAGGGACTACGAGCAGTACTTC. This encodes CSVEGGRDYEQYF.

This sequence joins TRBV4-1 and TRBJ1-3; TRBD1 is a possible D gene (5 bases). Germline-derived CDR1 and CDR2 are MGHRA and YSYEKL. The CDR3 runs to 16 residues. V shed 1 base and J shed 0 bases, with 10 bases lying between them. CDR3 protein: CASSQGGRSSGNTIYF. CDR3 DNA sequence: TGCGCCAGCAGCCAAGGGGGGAGGAGCTCTGGAAACACCATATATTTT.

The J gene is TRBJ1-4, the V gene TRBV2, with unresolved D. Germline CDR1 is SNHLY and CDR2 is FYNNEI. V dropped 8 bases and J dropped 6 bases, with 13 bases sitting between them. The CDR3 loop spans 13 amino acids. CDR3 protein: CASRPGVYEKLFF. For the CDR3, the DNA is TGTGCCAGCCGCCCGGGTGTTTATGAAAAACTGTTTTTT.

V and J are TRBV19 and TRBJ1-1; 8 bases match TRBD1. CDR3 size: 14 residues. CDR1 is LNHDA, CDR2 SQIVND, per germline (reference sequence). V was pared by 2 bases and J by 4 bases, with 3 bases of the junction left unmatched. The CDR3 protein is CASSIWTGRTEAFF. The CDR3 nucleotides read TGTGCCAGTAGTATATGGACAGGGCGCACTGAAGCTTTCTTT. The whole variable domain, filled in from reference TRBV19 and TRBJ1-1, reads DGGITQSPKYLFRKEGQNVTLSCEQNLNHDAMYWYRQDPGQGLRLIYYSQIVNDFQKGDIAEGYSVSREKKESFPLTVTSAQKNPTAFYLCASSIWTGRTEAFFGQGTRLTVV.

The chain is built from TRBV29-1 and TRBJ2-7, with 13 bases matching TRBD2. CDR1 and CDR2 (germline): SQVTM, ANQGSEA. The CDR3 sequence is 15 residues long. V lost 6 bases to trimming and J lost 2 bases; unmatched junction nucleotides: 7. The CDR3 DNA follows: TGCAGCGTGCAAACCGGGACTAGCGGGGCCTACGAGCAGTACTTC. Translation gives CSVQTGTSGAYEQYF.

The sample holds many counts of this clone. The rearrangement uses TRBV19 and TRBJ2-3; 7 nucleotides agree with TRBD2. The V gene end was trimmed by 3 bases and the J gene end by 5 bases; junction bases not matched to a gene: 8. Germline V CDR1 and CDR2: LNHDA, SQIVND (reference sequence). The CDR3 runs 15 residues. The CDR3 DNA sequence: TGTGCCAGTAGTATCATCGCGGGAGATGTAGATACGCAGTATTTT. Protein sequence: CASSIIAGDVDTQYF.

V usage is TRBV27 and J usage is TRBJ2-1, with no clear D. V was cut by 5 bases and J by 0 bases, with 17 bases left in between. CDR3 length equals 17 residues. Germline CDR1 reads MNHEY; CDR2 reads SMNVEV (reference sequence). The CDR3 DNA sequence: TGTGCCAGCAGTCCCCGGCCCCGAAGTCGCTCCTACAATGAGCAGTTCTTC. Its protein is CASSPRPRSRSYNEQFF.

CDR3 residues: CASSLEGQRNYGYTF. The CDR3 DNA is TGCGCCAGCAGCTTGGAGGGACAGAGAAACTATGGCTACACCTTC. The chain combines TRBV5-1 with TRBJ1-2, with 7 bases matching TRBD1. This CDR3 contains 15 residues. Germline trimming cut 0 bases from V and 2 bases from J; bases unmatched to any gene: 4. Germline CDR1 and CDR2: SGHRS and YFSETQ.

The rearrangement joins TRBV7-8 to TRBJ1-6, with a possible D match to TRBD1 (5 bases). The CDR3 length is 15 residues. In germline, CDR1 is SGHVS, CDR2 FQNEAQ. The V gene lost 1 base and the J gene lost 9 bases, with 13 bases spanning the gap. Here the CDR3 DNA reads TGTGCCAGCAGCTTAGTTCGGGGGAACGGTTCACCCCTCCACTTT. Translated, it gives CASSLVRGNGSPLHF.

This rearrangement joins TRBV11-2 to TRBJ1-1; D ambiguous. Germline V CDR1 and CDR2: SGHAT, FQNNGV. CDR3 length equals 14 residues. With 4 bases removed from V and 0 bases from J, the gap between germline ends came to 9 bases. For the CDR3, the DNA is TGTGCCAGCAGCTCAGGAAGCATGAACACTGAAGCTTTCTTT. Its protein product is CASSSGSMNTEAFF. The entire variable domain, with the rest obtained from reference TRBV11-2 and TRBJ1-1, is as follows: EAGVAQSPRYKIIEKRQSVAFWCNPISGHATLYWYQQILGQGPKLLIQFQNNGVVDDSQLPKDRFSAERLKGVDSTLKIQPAKLEDSAVYLCASSSGSMNTEAFFGQGTRLTVV.

The chain joins TRBV19 to TRBJ1-5, with D perhaps matching TRBD1 (6 bases). The CDR3 length is 17 residues. With 4 bases removed from V and 0 bases from J, the gap between germline ends came to 16 bases. CDR1 and CDR2 (germline): LNHDA, SQIVND (reference sequence). CDR3 bases: TGTGCCAGTAGTACGTGGACAGCGACCTATAGCAATCAGCCCCAGCATTTT. Residues: CASSTWTATYSNQPQHF.

The chain links TRBV19 to TRBJ2-7, with D uncertain. With 4 bases removed from V and 2 bases from J, the gap between germline ends came to 9 bases. The CDR3 is 13 residues long. CDR1 LNHDA and CDR2 SQIVND come from the germline V gene (reference sequence). The CDR3 region is CASSTTLPYEQYF. CDR3 sequence (DNA): TGTGCCAGTAGTACGACACTCCCCTACGAGCAGTACTTC.

The J gene is TRBJ2-4, the V gene TRBV7-2; possible D gene TRBD1, 5 bases. The CDR3 has 14 residues. Germline V gene data show CDR1 as SGHTA and CDR2 as FQGNSA. The V gene lost 1 base and the J gene lost 9 bases, with 13 bases spanning the gap. The CDR3 loop reads CASSLVSQGSIQYF. Here the CDR3 DNA reads TGTGCCAGCAGCTTAGTGTCGCAGGGTAGCATTCAGTACTTC.

The chain links TRBV5-5 to TRBJ2-5; 8 nucleotides match TRBD1. The CDR3 length is 14 residues. Trimming cost V 3 bases and J 2 bases; bases outside gene matches: 3. Germline V gene sequence: CDR1 SGHKS, CDR2 YYEKEE (reference sequence). In nucleotides, the CDR3 is TGTGCCAGCAGCTATGGGACAGGTCAAGAGACCCAGTACTTC. It is translated as CASSYGTGQETQYF. Together with reference TRBV5-5 and TRBJ2-5, the CDR3 gives the full variable domain: DAGVTQSPTHLIKTRGQQVTLRCSPISGHKSVSWYQQVLGQGPQFIFQYYEKEERGRGNFPDRFSARQFPNYSSELNVNALLLGDSALYLCASSYGTGQETQYFGPGTRLLVL.

This clone appeared a few times. J is TRBJ2-5 and V is TRBV6-5; 8 bases map to TRBD2. V was clipped by 0 bases and J by 4 bases; unmatched bases: 4. The CDR3 spans 15 residues. Germline V gene sequence: CDR1 MNHEY, CDR2 SVGAGI. This CDR3 is CASSYSAGGRETQYF. Here the CDR3 DNA reads TGTGCCAGCAGTTACTCGGCGGGAGGAAGAGAGACCCAGTACTTC.

In DNA form, the CDR3 reads TGTGCCAGCAGCCTAGGGGGATATGGCTACACCTTC. Translated, it gives CASSLGGYGYTF. The V call is TRBV3-1 (or the pseudogene TRBV3-2), the J call TRBJ1-2, with D perhaps TRBD1 (6 bases). The CDR3 runs to 12 residues. Trimming took off 4 bases at V and 5 bases at J, with 8 bases between the two ends. Germline V gives CDR1 LGHDT, CDR2 YNNKEL (reference sequence).

The chain has TRBV7-9 and TRBJ2-1; D unclear. Germline CDR1 SEHNR, CDR2 FQNEAQ (reference sequence). Trimming pared 2 bases from V and 0 bases from J, leaving 5 bases between. The CDR3 spans 14 residues. The CDR3 coding sequence is TGTGCCAGCAGCTTAATGGGCTCCTACAATGAGCAGTTCTTC. Its translation is CASSLMGSYNEQFF.